This TCR beta chain was observed in a study of tumor-infiltrating lymphocytes in primary liver carcinoma. Starting material of approximately 500 ng total RNA yielded TCR beta cDNA via a constant-region primer. Three-round nested multiplex PCR performed with slightly modified ARM-PCR produced the TCR beta libraries. PCR rounds one and two used TRBV1-TRBV30 forward primers with a C-beta reverse primer for roughly 10 cycles each. Each CDR3 protein gets one entry after TCRdb re-called the multiplex PCR reads with MiXCR. The profile shows under 110,000 distinct CDR3 sequences, around two thirds of them singletons. Co-extraction of RNA and DNA was performed on 20-30 mg of unsorted bulk tissue. CDR1 is MGHRA, CDR2 YSYEKL, per germline. CDR3 length: 17 residues. Trimming at V came to 6 bases and at J to 5 bases, leaving 13 bases not matched to a gene.

This TCR came from an older woman with primary liver carcinoma and hepatitis B virus infection. The specimen was liver tumor tissue from sampling region 2. Subset given: tumor region T2, inferior pole. The chain couples TRBV4-1 to TRBJ2-1; TRBD2 matches 10 bases. CDR3 bases: TGCGCCAGCAGAACAGAACCCAGCGGGAGGGCGGACAATGAGCAGTTCTTC. Translation: CASRTEPSGRADNEQFF.